This T cell receptor (beta chain) appears in the sequencing data of a study of blood T cell repertoires in COVID-19. Study background: The United States, Italy and Spain provided the acute and convalescent COVID-19 samples. From T cells, B-cell-depleted T cells, or PBMCs came the material, which was cDNA or gDNA.

Germline CDR1 and CDR2: MNHEY and SMNVEV (reference sequence). This CDR3 has 14 amino acids. Trimming at V came to 5 bases and at J to 8 bases, leaving 7 bases not matched to a gene. Per the original data handling: The authors estimated nucleated cell counts from reference gene primer amplification. Libraries were prepared by immunoSEQ multiplex PCR; TCRdb keeps only in-frame clonotypes and omits some of them. That table supplies the V and J calls and clone size; D and trimming were determined from the DNA. This table holds around 95,000 clones, roughly 92% found once. The rearrangement links TRBV27 to TRBJ2-4, with 9 bases identical to TRBD1. The clonotype originates from a man aged 50-59 years with active COVID-19. Specimen: peripheral blood. The CDR3 DNA is TGTGCCAGCAGTCCATGGGACAGGGCGGACATTCAGTACTTC. This encodes CASSPWDRADIQYF.